The rows below give T cell receptor beta chains drawn from one sample of a study of glioma-infiltrating T cells. From the multiplex PCR reads, TCRdb called clonotypes with MiXCR, one entry per CDR3 protein. The data show tens of thousands of distinct CDR3 sequences, about 23% seen once. Sequenced material: glioma tissue, nonneoplastic brain tissue, or PBMCs (not recorded which). These receptor sequences come from a human donor with low-grade glioma or glioblastoma, undergoing nonglioma brain surgery, or in good health (not recorded which). Each CDR3 is given with its conserved first and last residue. D genes are given only for firm matches. Rows give clone size only sometimes, using once, few, many, or a class for an expanded clone.

many,TRBV2,NA,TRBJ2-7,TGTGCCAGCGGATTCGTCTCCTACGAGCAGTACTTC,CASGFVSYEQYF
many,TRBV29-1,NA,TRBJ2-7,TGCAGCGTTGGTCCGACCTCCTACGAGCAGTACTTC,CSVGPTSYEQYF
NA,TRBV7-8,NA,TRBJ1-5,TGTGCCAGCAGCCCTCGACCCCGGACTAATAGCAATCAGCCCCAGCATTTT,CASSPRPRTNSNQPQHF
NA,TRBV12-3/TRBV12-4,NA,TRBJ2-7,TGTGCCAGCAGGCGGACAGCGCAAACCTACGAGCAGTACTTC,CASRRTAQTYEQYF
NA,TRBV2,NA,TRBJ2-4,TGTGCCAGCAGCCTCCAACAGGGCTTCACGTACTTC,CASSLQQGFTYF
many,TRBV20-1,TRBD1,TRBJ1-3,TGCAGTGCTAGTCTGCGGACAGGAGGAAACACCATATATTTT,CSASLRTGGNTIYF
many,TRBV20-1,NA,TRBJ2-3,TGCAGTGCTAGACACGGCGGGAAAAGCACAGATACGCAGTATTTT,CSARHGGKSTDTQYF
NA,TRBV12-3/TRBV12-4,NA,TRBJ1-3,TGTGCCAGCAGTCCCGGCAGGGTGGACGGAAACACCATATATTTT,CASSPGRVDGNTIYF
NA,TRBV11-2,NA,TRBJ2-5,TGTGTCAGCAGCGACGGACAGCAAGAGACCCAGTACTTC,CVSSDGQQETQYF
many,TRBV11-2,NA,TRBJ1-1,TGTGCCAGCAGCTTAGTTCGGGGCACTGAAGCTTTCTTT,CASSLVRGTEAFF
many,TRBV2,NA,TRBJ2-1,TGTGCCAGCAGTCACGGTAGGGACTCCCTATACAATGAGCAGTTCTTC,CASSHGRDSLYNEQFF
NA,TRBV3-1,NA,TRBJ1-2,TGTGCCAGCAGCCCTGGGGGAACAGGGAATTACTATGGCTACACCTTC,CASSPGGTGNYYGYTF
NA,TRBV27,NA,TRBJ1-6,TGTGCCAGCAGTTTATTGGACGGTCTGATTTCACCCCTCCACTTT,CASSLLDGLISPLHF
few,TRBV2,NA,TRBJ1-3,TGTGCCAGCAGTGATAGGGTGAGAGCCTCTGGAAACACCATATATTTT,CASSDRVRASGNTIYF
many,TRBV7-9,NA,TRBJ1-6,TGTGCCAGCAGCGGCTTGCGTCCTTCACCCCTCCACTTT,CASSGLRPSPLHF
NA,TRBV12-3/TRBV12-4,TRBD2,TRBJ2-1,TGTGCCAGCAGTAGGACTAGCGGCCTTACCTACAATGAGCAGTTCTTC,CASSRTSGLTYNEQFF
many,TRBV15,TRBD2,TRBJ2-5,TGTGCCACCAGCAGAGATTGGGGGACTAGCGGAGAGACCCAGTACTTC,CATSRDWGTSGETQYF
NA,TRBV5-1,TRBD1,TRBJ2-3,TGCGCCAGCAGACGAAGGACAGGGGGCACAGATACGCAGTATTTT,CASRRRTGGTDTQYF
many,TRBV20-1,TRBD2,TRBJ2-5,TGCAGTGTCCCGGGACTAGCGGGATCGGAGACCCAGTACTTC,CSVPGLAGSETQYF
many,TRBV7-2,NA,TRBJ1-2,TGTGCCAGCAGCCACTCCCGGACAGAGTATGGCTACACCTTC,CASSHSRTEYGYTF
many,TRBV4-2,TRBD1,TRBJ1-1,TGTGCCAGCAGTGAAAGGGGGCTGGGCACTGAAGCTTTCTTT,CASSERGLGTEAFF
once,TRBV28,TRBD1,TRBJ1-6,TGTGCCAGCAGTTTGGGAGGGGGCAATAATTCACCCCTGCACTTT,CASSLGGGNNSPLHF
many,TRBV24-1,NA,TRBJ2-1,TGTGCCACCAGTGATTTGCAAGGGACGTACAATGAGCAGTTCTTC,CATSDLQGTYNEQFF
NA,TRBV5-5,NA,TRBJ2-7,TGTGCCAGCAGCTTCCCAACCCTGCACACCTACGAGCAGTACTTC,CASSFPTLHTYEQYF
many,TRBV27,NA,TRBJ2-1,TGTGCCAGCAGTACCGTCGGGGATAGCTCCTACAATGAGCAGTTCTTC,CASSTVGDSSYNEQFF
NA,TRBV10-2,NA,TRBJ1-2,TGCGCCAGCAGGCCCCCCGGGCAGGGAGATGGCTACACCTTC,CASRPPGQGDGYTF
many,TRBV19,NA,TRBJ2-3,TGTGCCAGTGCGGTGAGTTGGAGCACAGATACGCAGTATTTT,CASAVSWSTDTQYF
NA,TRBV3-1,TRBD2,TRBJ2-1,TGTGCCAGCAGCCACCCTCTACTAGCGAGGACAAATCTGCAGTTCTTC,CASSHPLLARTNLQFF
NA,TRBV5-6,NA,TRBJ2-3,TGTGCCAGCAGCTTGCTGACAGTCCTTGACACAGATACGCAGTATTTT,CASSLLTVLDTDTQYF
few,TRBV5-1,TRBD1,TRBJ2-5,TGCGCCAGCAGGCAAGGGACAGAAGAGACCCAGTACTTC,CASRQGTEETQYF
many,TRBV19,NA,TRBJ2-3,TGTGCCAGTAGTATAGGCTACACAGATACGCAGTATTTT,CASSIGYTDTQYF
few,TRBV4-2,TRBD2,TRBJ2-2,TGTGCCAGCAGCCACCCGGGACTAGCGGGAGCCACCGGGGAGCTGTTTTTT,CASSHPGLAGATGELFF
many,TRBV20-1,NA,TRBJ2-4,TGCAGTGTCGGAGTTCTAGCCAAAAACATTCAGTACTTC,CSVGVLAKNIQYF
many,TRBV27,NA,TRBJ1-1,TGTGCCAGCAGTTTTTCCCAGAACACTGAAGCTTTCTTT,CASSFSQNTEAFF
few,TRBV4-1,TRBD2,TRBJ2-7,TGCGCCAGCAGCCCAAGACTAGCGGGAGGCCTCTCCTACGAGCAGTACTTC,CASSPRLAGGLSYEQYF
NA,TRBV12-3/TRBV12-4,NA,TRBJ1-5,TGTGCCAGCAGGAATAGAGGGGGTCAGCCCCAGCATTTT,CASRNRGGQPQHF
many,TRBV15,NA,TRBJ2-4,TGTGCCACCAGCAGAGAGAACAGCGTTTTATCTCTAGCCAAAAACATTCAGTACTTC,CATSRENSVLSLAKNIQYF
many,TRBV2,TRBD2,TRBJ2-3,TGTGCCAGCAGAGATTTCCGTTCTAGCGGGGGGGCTGATACGCAGTATTTT,CASRDFRSSGGADTQYF
many,TRBV2,NA,TRBJ2-7,TGTGCCAGCAGTGAGGAGGGGGCTGGCGAGCAGTACTTC,CASSEEGAGEQYF
many,TRBV25-1,TRBD2,TRBJ2-5,TGTGCCAGCAGTGATTTCGGGGGGAAAGAGACCCAGTACTTC,CASSDFGGKETQYF
few,TRBV11-2,NA,TRBJ1-2,TGTGCCAGCAGCTTAGGCCTGATGTATGGCTACACCTTC,CASSLGLMYGYTF